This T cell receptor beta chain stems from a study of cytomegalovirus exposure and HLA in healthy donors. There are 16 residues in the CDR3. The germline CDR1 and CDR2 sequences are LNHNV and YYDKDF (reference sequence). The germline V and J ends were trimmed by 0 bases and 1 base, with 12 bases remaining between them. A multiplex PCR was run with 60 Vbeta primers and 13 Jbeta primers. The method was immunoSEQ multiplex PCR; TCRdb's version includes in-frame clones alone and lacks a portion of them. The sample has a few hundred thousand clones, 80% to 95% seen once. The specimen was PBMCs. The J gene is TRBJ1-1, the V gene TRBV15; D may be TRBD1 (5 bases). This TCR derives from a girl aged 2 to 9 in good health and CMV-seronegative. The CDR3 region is CATSRDPGGANTEAFF. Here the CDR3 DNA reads TGTGCCACCAGCAGAGACCCGGGAGGGGCGAACACTGAAGCTTTCTTT. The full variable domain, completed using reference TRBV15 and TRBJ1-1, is DAMVIQNPRYQVTQFGKPVTLSCSQTLNHNVMYWYQQKSSQAPKLLFHYYDKDFNNEADTPDNFQSRRPNTSFCFLDIRSPGLGDTAMYLCATSRDPGGANTEAFFGQGTRLTVV.